These 14 T cell receptor beta chains share one sample of origin, sequenced in a study of T cells after yellow fever vaccination. TCRdb independently ran MiXCR on the 5' RACE reads; one entry per CDR3 protein. In the table there are some 220,000 distinct CDR3 sequences, more than 3% of which are singletons. Material: CD4+ T cells sorted from PBMCs, obtained 10 days after the yellow fever booster vaccination. The receptors derive from a man between 18 and 35 years old who received the YFV17D yellow fever vaccine.

The chain employs TRBV3-1 and TRBJ1-1; D uncertain. This CDR3 region has 14 residues. Germline V gene sequence: CDR1 LGHDT, CDR2 YNNKEL (reference sequence). V was clipped by 4 bases and J by 5 bases, with 14 bases between them. The CDR3 loop reads CASSPQVLATEAFF. For the CDR3, the DNA is TGTGCCAGCAGCCCCCAAGTGCTAGCAACTGAAGCTTTCTTT.

In its sample, this clonotype was seen many times. This chain joins TRBV9 and TRBJ2-5; D gene ambiguous. CDR3 length equals 14 residues. The ends were cut back, 2 bases at V and 4 bases at J, with 12 bases in the middle. Looked up from germline, CDR1 is SGDLS and CDR2 is YYNGEE. The CDR3 loop reads CASSVAPTPETQYF. The CDR3 nucleotides are TGTGCCAGCAGCGTCGCCCCCACCCCAGAGACCCAGTACTTC.

Only a few counts were recorded for this clonotype. The chain couples TRBV28 to TRBJ1-4; D is ambiguous. This CDR3 region has 15 residues. Per germline, CDR1 MDHEN and CDR2 SYDVKM. The ends were cut back, 3 bases at V and 0 bases at J, with 8 bases in the middle. CDR3 amino acids: CASSFLAATNEKLFF. The CDR3 coding sequence is TGTGCCAGCAGTTTTCTCGCCGCAACTAATGAAAAACTGTTTTTT.

This clonotype was detected a few times. CDR3 loop: CASTPTGDYGYTF. CDR3 DNA sequence: TGCGCCAGCACCCCGACAGGGGATTATGGCTACACCTTC. V usage is TRBV5-1 and J usage is TRBJ1-2, with 8 positions matching TRBD1. Germline CDR1 SGHRS, CDR2 YFSETQ. The CDR3 is made up of 13 amino acids. With 6 bases clipped from V and 5 bases from J, the junction kept 6 bases outside the gene matches.

This clonotype was counted a few times. This chain connects TRBV7-3 to TRBJ1-1, with D perhaps matching TRBD1 (6 bases). The CDR3 sequence is 14 residues long. From germline, CDR1 is SGHTA and CDR2 FQGTGA. V shed 4 bases and J shed 7 bases, with 16 bases lying between them. Here the CDR3 DNA reads TGTGCCAGCAGCTCGGACCCACAGGGACTTGAAGCTTTCTTT. It is translated as CASSSDPQGLEAFF.

The genes are TRBV20-1 and TRBJ2-7, with 8 bases aligning to TRBD2. The ends lost 3 bases at V and 7 bases at J; junction bases unmatched: 14. The length of the CDR3 is 15 residues. Germline V lookup: CDR1 DFQATT, CDR2 SNEGSKA (reference sequence). For the CDR3, the DNA is TGCAGTGCTAGCGGGGGGGCCGGTCCTCCGAGAGAGCAGTACTTC. Translating it yields CSASGGAGPPREQYF.

This clonotype was counted only a few times. The chain uses TRBV20-1 and TRBJ2-3, with 12 nucleotides matching TRBD2. Per the germline V gene, CDR1 is DFQATT and CDR2 is SNEGSKA (reference sequence). V trimming: 1 base; J trimming: 6 bases; junction bases outside the gene matches: 11. This CDR3 has 17 residues. The CDR3 DNA sequence: TGCAGTGCTAGAGGCAAGACTAGCGGGGGAGGGGGGGATACGCAGTATTTT. Its protein is CSARGKTSGGGGDTQYF.

This clonotype was seen at least ten times. V and J are TRBV2 and TRBJ2-7; 7 nucleotides align to TRBD1. Germline lookup yields CDR1 SNHLY and CDR2 FYNNEI. CDR3 length: 12 amino acids. J was trimmed by 6 bases and V by 6 bases; bases with no gene match: 5. CDR3 region: CASSAGGFEQYF. For the CDR3, the DNA is TGTGCCAGCAGCGCAGGGGGATTCGAGCAGTACTTC.

J is TRBJ1-4 and V is TRBV6-2 or TRBV6-3; D call uncertain. This CDR3 is 16 amino acids long. V was shortened by 6 bases and J by 0 bases, with 14 bases between the two germline ends. The germline gives CDR1 MNHEY, CDR2 SVGEGT. The DNA of the CDR3 is TGTGCCAGCAGCCCCTACCCTCAAGCAACTAATGAAAAACTGTTTTTT. It is translated as CASSPYPQATNEKLFF.

This clonotype has more than one count but fewer than ten. This chain uses TRBV6-1 with TRBJ2-3, with TRBD2 matching over 7 bases. Trimming removed 2 bases from V and 5 bases from J; junction bases left unmatched: 7. CDR1 MNHNS and CDR2 SASEGT come from the germline V gene. The CDR3 runs 15 residues. CDR3 nucleotides: TGTGCCAGCAGTGAAAGGGGCCCTAGCGGAGATACGCAGTATTTT. It codes for CASSERGPSGDTQYF.

This clonotype has ten or more counts. The chain joins TRBV7-2 to TRBJ2-2; D is unclear. Germline values: CDR1 SGHTA, CDR2 FQGNSA. The CDR3 contains 14 residues. V lost 3 bases to trimming and J lost 4 bases, with 9 bases between them. DNA for the CDR3: TGTGCCAGCAGCTTGACGATAAGCACCGGGGAGCTGTTTTTT. This gives the protein CASSLTISTGELFF.

The sample holds a few counts of this clonotype. This chain connects TRBV5-4 to TRBJ1-6, with D tentatively TRBD1 (5 bases). Trimming took off 5 bases at V and 9 bases at J, with 9 bases between the two ends. This CDR3 has 12 residues. CDR1 and CDR2 from the germline V gene are SGHNT and YYREEE (reference sequence). Here the CDR3 DNA reads TGTGCCAGCAGAAGAGGGGCTTCACCCCTCCACTTT. Translated, it gives CASRRGASPLHF.

In this sample, this clonotype turned up many times. V gene TRBV5-6 combines with J gene TRBJ1-1; no firm D call. Looked up from germline, CDR1 is SGHDT and CDR2 is YYEEEE. This CDR3 has 13 residues. V was trimmed by 3 bases and J by 8 bases, leaving 14 bases between them. The CDR3 reads CASSSASRREAFF. CDR3 nucleotides: TGTGCCAGCAGCTCTGCTTCAAGGCGCGAAGCTTTCTTT.

The chain joins TRBV5-1 to TRBJ1-6, with D perhaps matching TRBD1 (6 bases). The germline V gene has CDR1 SGHRS and CDR2 YFSETQ. The CDR3 has 16 amino acids. V was trimmed by 0 bases and J by 4 bases, leaving 11 bases between them. The CDR3: CASSLAGGRYNSPLHF. CDR3 DNA: TGCGCCAGCAGCTTGGCCGGGGGCCGATATAATTCACCCCTCCACTTT.